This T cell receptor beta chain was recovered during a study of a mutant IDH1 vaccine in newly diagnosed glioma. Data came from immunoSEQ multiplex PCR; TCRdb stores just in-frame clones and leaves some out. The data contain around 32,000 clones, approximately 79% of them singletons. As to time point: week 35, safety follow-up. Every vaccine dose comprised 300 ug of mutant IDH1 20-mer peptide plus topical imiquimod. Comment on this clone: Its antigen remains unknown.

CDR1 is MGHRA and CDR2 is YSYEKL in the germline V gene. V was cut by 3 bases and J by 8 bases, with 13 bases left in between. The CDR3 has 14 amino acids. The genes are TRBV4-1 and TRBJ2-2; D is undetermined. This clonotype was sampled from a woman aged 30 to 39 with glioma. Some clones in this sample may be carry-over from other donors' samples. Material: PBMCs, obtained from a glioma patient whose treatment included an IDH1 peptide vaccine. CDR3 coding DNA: TGCGCCAGCAGCCACCCTAACCGGTTGGGGGAGCTGTTTTTT. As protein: CASSHPNRLGELFF.